This is a list of T cell receptor beta chains from one sample in a study of T cell responses to AZD1222 COVID-19 vaccine. Generated by immunoSEQ multiplex PCR, the TCRdb table keeps only in-frame clones and is missing some. The sample lists more than 150,000 clones, roughly nine tenths occurring once. The starting material was peripheral blood, obtained after recovery from COVID-19. These receptors were obtained from an adult who had recovered from COVID-19. Both conserved end residues are part of each CDR3. Fields, in order: J gene, clone size, V gene, D gene, CDR3 DNA, CDR3 protein. D genes are given only for firm matches. Rows give clone size only sometimes, using once, few, many, or a class for an expanded clone.

j_call: TRBJ2-7
clone_size: once
v_call: TRBV7-8
d_call: -
cdr3_nt: TGTGCCAGCAGCTTACCGAATCGACCGGGCCGGGACGAGCAGTACTTC
cdr3_aa: CASSLPNRPGRDEQYF

j_call: TRBJ2-7
clone_size: -
v_call: TRBV29-1
d_call: -
cdr3_nt: TGCAGCGTCGCAGACTACTACGAGCAGTACTTC
cdr3_aa: CSVADYYEQYF

j_call: TRBJ1-2
clone_size: -
v_call: TRBV28
d_call: TRBD1
cdr3_nt: TGTGCCAGCAGCCCTAGACAGGGGGCAGGGTATGGCTACACCTTC
cdr3_aa: CASSPRQGAGYGYTF

j_call: TRBJ1-4
clone_size: once
v_call: TRBV7-9
d_call: -
cdr3_nt: TGTGCCAGCAGCTTAGGGGCAGCAGCCGGTGAAAAACTGTTTTTT
cdr3_aa: CASSLGAAAGEKLFF

j_call: TRBJ2-1
clone_size: -
v_call: TRBV23-1
d_call: TRBD1
cdr3_nt: TGCGCCAGCGGGGGGACAGGGAGCTCCTACAATGAGCAGTTCTTC
cdr3_aa: CASGGTGSSYNEQFF

j_call: TRBJ1-2
clone_size: -
v_call: TRBV6-2/TRBV6-3
d_call: -
cdr3_nt: TGTGCCAGCAGTCCCCAGGCCTATGGCTACACCTTC
cdr3_aa: CASSPQAYGYTF

j_call: TRBJ2-1
clone_size: -
v_call: TRBV7-3
d_call: TRBD2
cdr3_nt: TGTGCCAGCAGCTTAAGGGCCCAGCGGGGGGGTTCTTACAATGAGCAGTTCTTC
cdr3_aa: CASSLRAQRGGSYNEQFF

j_call: TRBJ1-2
clone_size: -
v_call: TRBV27
d_call: TRBD1
cdr3_nt: TGTGCCAGCAGTTCGATAGACAGGGTTTATGGCTACACCTTC
cdr3_aa: CASSSIDRVYGYTF

j_call: TRBJ1-6
clone_size: -
v_call: TRBV19
d_call: -
cdr3_nt: TGTGCCAGTAGTCCGCCCGGGCTCTCCACTGGAGCACCCCTCCACTTT
cdr3_aa: CASSPPGLSTGAPLHF

j_call: TRBJ1-3
clone_size: -
v_call: TRBV6-5
d_call: TRBD1
cdr3_nt: TGTGCCAGCACCACAGGGGACTCTGGAAACACCATATATTTT
cdr3_aa: CASTTGDSGNTIYF

j_call: TRBJ1-4
clone_size: -
v_call: TRBV5-1
d_call: -
cdr3_nt: TGCGCCAGCAGCCTCACAGGTCGGTGGGGTGAAAAACTGTTTTTT
cdr3_aa: CASSLTGRWGEKLFF

j_call: TRBJ2-7
clone_size: -
v_call: TRBV19
d_call: -
cdr3_nt: TGTGCCACCCCCCCGGGCGGGAACTCATACGAGCAGTACTTC
cdr3_aa: CATPPGGNSYEQYF

j_call: TRBJ2-7
clone_size: -
v_call: TRBV28
d_call: -
cdr3_nt: TGTGCCAGCAGTTTAGGGGGGCTGCCCTACGAGCAGTACTTC
cdr3_aa: CASSLGGLPYEQYF

j_call: TRBJ2-7
clone_size: -
v_call: TRBV21-1
d_call: -
cdr3_nt: TGTGCCAGCAGCAAAATCCCCGGGACTAGCGTGACCTACGAGCAGTACTTC
cdr3_aa: CASSKIPGTSVTYEQYF

j_call: TRBJ1-1
clone_size: -
v_call: TRBV5-1
d_call: TRBD1
cdr3_nt: TGCGCCAGCAGCTCCAGGACAGGGGGTCATGAAGCTTTCTTT
cdr3_aa: CASSSRTGGHEAFF

j_call: TRBJ2-7
clone_size: few
v_call: TRBV9
d_call: TRBD2
cdr3_nt: TGTGCCAGCAGCTTAAGCGGGGGCTCCTACGAGCAGTACTTC
cdr3_aa: CASSLSGGSYEQYF

j_call: TRBJ2-3
clone_size: few
v_call: TRBV11-1
d_call: TRBD2
cdr3_nt: TGTGCCAGCACCTTGGGGGGGAGCACAGATACGCAGTATTTT
cdr3_aa: CASTLGGSTDTQYF

j_call: TRBJ1-2
clone_size: few
v_call: TRBV6-2/TRBV6-3
d_call: TRBD1
cdr3_nt: TGTGCCAGCAGTTACTCGAAGGGGGCCGGAGGAAATGGCTACACCTTC
cdr3_aa: CASSYSKGAGGNGYTF

j_call: TRBJ2-5
clone_size: -
v_call: TRBV7-3
d_call: -
cdr3_nt: TGTGCCAGCAGCTTAATTGGCGGGAAGAGTATGGGGTACCAAGAGACCCAGTACTTC
cdr3_aa: CASSLIGGKSMGYQETQYF

j_call: TRBJ1-2
clone_size: -
v_call: TRBV19
d_call: -
cdr3_nt: TGTGCCAGAGAGACAGCCCGGGTTAACTATGGCTACACCTTC
cdr3_aa: CARETARVNYGYTF

j_call: TRBJ2-5
clone_size: once
v_call: TRBV6-5
d_call: -
cdr3_nt: TGTGCCAGCAGTTACACAGCCAGCCAAGAGACCCAGTACTTC
cdr3_aa: CASSYTASQETQYF

j_call: TRBJ2-7
clone_size: -
v_call: TRBV6-5
d_call: -
cdr3_nt: TGTGCCAGCAGTCCCTCGGGGACGAGGGAGTACTTC
cdr3_aa: CASSPSGTREYF

j_call: TRBJ1-1
clone_size: -
v_call: TRBV3-1/TRBV3-2
d_call: -
cdr3_nt: TGTGCCAGCAGCCAAGGGAGGGAGGCGGAAGCTTTCTTT
cdr3_aa: CASSQGREAEAFF

j_call: TRBJ2-3
clone_size: -
v_call: TRBV27
d_call: -
cdr3_nt: TGTGCCAGCGGCCGGGACCCCCGCGATACGCAGTATTTT
cdr3_aa: CASGRDPRDTQYF

j_call: TRBJ2-7
clone_size: once
v_call: TRBV5-1
d_call: -
cdr3_nt: TGCGCCAGCAGCTTGGATGGCAGGGGATACGAGCAGTACTTC
cdr3_aa: CASSLDGRGYEQYF

j_call: TRBJ2-3
clone_size: -
v_call: TRBV7-2
d_call: TRBD2
cdr3_nt: TGTGCCAGCAGCTCCCTAGCGGGAGGGCCGACAGATACGCAGTATTTT
cdr3_aa: CASSSLAGGPTDTQYF

j_call: TRBJ2-7
clone_size: -
v_call: TRBV4-2
d_call: -
cdr3_nt: TGTGCCAGCAGCCAAGTAGCTAGCCAAAGCTCCTACGAGCAGTACTTC
cdr3_aa: CASSQVASQSSYEQYF

j_call: TRBJ1-4
clone_size: once
v_call: TRBV4-3
d_call: -
cdr3_nt: TGCGCCAGCAGCCGGCGGACCGATCCAACTAATGAAAAACTGTTTTTT
cdr3_aa: CASSRRTDPTNEKLFF

j_call: TRBJ2-1
clone_size: -
v_call: TRBV14
d_call: -
cdr3_nt: TGTGCCAGCAGAACGGCTAGCTCTAATGAGCAGTTCTTC
cdr3_aa: CASRTASSNEQFF